The T cell receptor (beta chain) described here comes from a study of patients and donors after allogeneic stem cell transplantation. Using its own MiXCR run on the RT-PCR reads, TCRdb lists one record per CDR3 protein. The data show 90,000 to 130,000 distinct CDR3 sequences, with less than 45% seen just once and more than 25% held by the top ten. The CDR3 runs 13 residues. Germline V lookup: CDR1 LGHNA, CDR2 YSLEER. Trimming cost V 4 bases and J 7 bases; bases outside gene matches: 4. Sequencing was done on a sample of blood, either unsorted or a sorted T cell fraction (not recorded which). The chain is built from TRBV4-3 and TRBJ2-7; 10 nucleotides line up with TRBD1. This receptor was identified in a human donor who was either an allogeneic HSCT recipient or a stem cell or donor lymphocyte infusion donor (not recorded which). It is not recorded whose cells these are; they may come from a transplant donor. CDR3 nucleotide sequence: TGCGCCAGCAGCCTGGACAGGGGGAAAGAGCAGTACTTC. This gives the protein CASSLDRGKEQYF.